The TCR beta chain under discussion was sequenced for a study of T cells expressing NK-cell markers. Study observations and caveats: Researchers report these clonotypes also headed the CD3+CD56-NKG2C+ fraction in several donors.

This CDR3 comprises 17 residues. Germline CDR1 reads KGHDR; CDR2 reads SFDVKD. Following a re-call of the 5' RACE reads, TCRdb has one entry per CDR3 protein and lacks DNA. In total, the table holds 450,000 to 600,000 distinct CDR3 sequences. Note on this clonotype: No antigen is known for it.

The sequence derives from a man between 18 and 35 years old in good health. The specimen sequenced was blood T cells: a sorted CD56 or NKG2C T cell subset, CD4+ or CD8+ T cells, or bulk PBMC T cells (not recorded which). The genes are TRBV24-1 and TRBJ2-6; the TCRdb D gene call, TRBD1, has no DNA to confirm it. CDR3 in amino acids: CATSKGQGASGANVLTF.